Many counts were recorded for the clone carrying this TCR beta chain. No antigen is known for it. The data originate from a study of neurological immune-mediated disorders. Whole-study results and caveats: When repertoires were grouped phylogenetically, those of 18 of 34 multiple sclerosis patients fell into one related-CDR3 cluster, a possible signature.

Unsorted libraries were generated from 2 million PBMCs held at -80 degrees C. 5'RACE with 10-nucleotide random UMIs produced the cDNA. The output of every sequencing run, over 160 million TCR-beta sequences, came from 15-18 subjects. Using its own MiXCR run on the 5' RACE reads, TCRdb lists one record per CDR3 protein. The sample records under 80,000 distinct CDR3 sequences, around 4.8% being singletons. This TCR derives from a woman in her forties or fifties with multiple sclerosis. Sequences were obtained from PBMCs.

The CDR3: CASSLRLAGWDEQFF. The CDR3 nucleotides are TGTGCCAGCAGCTTACGGCTAGCAGGCTGGGATGAGCAGTTCTTC. The chain couples TRBV5-5 to TRBJ2-1, with D possibly matching TRBD2 (5 bases). Trimming left V 2 bases short and J 8 bases short, with 17 bases between. There are 15 residues in the CDR3. Germline-derived CDR1 and CDR2 are SGHKS and YYEKEE (reference sequence).